This passage covers 24 T cell receptor beta chains from one sample sequenced in a study of persistence of HIV-infected CD4 T cells. Cells were stimulated with overlapping HIV-1 Gag 15-mer peptides. Sorting selected CD4+ T cells upregulating both CD40 ligand and CD69. These receptors have no identified antigens. Sequencing used immunoSEQ version 4 in survey mode. Clones were read by immunoSEQ multiplex PCR, and TCRdb kept only the in-frame ones, dropping some. The table shows fewer than 35,000 clones, with approximately 70% occurring only once. The material was CD4+ T cells sorted from PBMCs after roughly 18-hour stimulation, obtained from a patient who received antiretroviral therapy. The receptors here all came from an adult man with HIV who was CMV-seropositive.

The V and J genes are TRBV4-1 and TRBJ1-5; the match to TRBD1 covers 11 bases. The J segment lost 0 bases and the V segment lost 1 base, leaving 11 bases of the junction unmatched. Germline loops: CDR1 MGHRA, CDR2 YSYEKL. The CDR3 totals 20 residues. CDR3 nucleotide sequence: TGCGCCAGCAGCCAAGTTCCGGGACAGGGGGTACTATATAGCAATCAGCCCCAGCATTTT. Translation gives CASSQVPGQGVLYSNQPQHF.

The chain is built from TRBV28 and TRBJ2-3; weak D call: TRBD2 (7 bases). The V and J ends lost 5 bases and 5 bases respectively, with 17 bases between them. From germline, CDR1 is MDHEN and CDR2 SYDVKM. The CDR3 sequence is 15 residues long. The CDR3 region has the DNA TGTGCCAGCAGTCTCGGCGGGGGCGGGGGAGATACGCAGTATTTT. Its protein product is CASSLGGGGGDTQYF.

The chain is built from TRBV19 and TRBJ1-2; a possible D gene is TRBD1 (5 bases). V lost 0 bases and J lost 4, with 15 bases in between. The CDR3 length is 16 residues. Germline CDR1 LNHDA, CDR2 SQIVND (reference sequence). The CDR3 sequence: CASSIDVNGGGYGYTF. CDR3 coding DNA: TGTGCCAGTAGTATAGATGTGAACGGCGGGGGCTATGGCTACACCTTC.

J is TRBJ2-2 and V is TRBV19, with 8 bases fitting TRBD1. Trimming cost V 7 bases and J 7 bases; bases outside gene matches: 14. Germline V lookup: CDR1 LNHDA, CDR2 SQIVND (reference sequence). This CDR3 comprises 16 residues. CDR3 coding DNA: TGTGCCAGTACCACCACTTGGACAGGGTCATACGGGGAGCTGTTTTTT. Translated: CASTTTWTGSYGELFF.

This clone has more than one count but fewer than ten. The chain couples TRBV18 to TRBJ2-1; the match to TRBD2 covers 8 bases. Trimming cost V 3 bases and J 7 bases; bases outside gene matches: 8. The CDR3 has 15 residues. From germline, CDR1 is KGHSH and CDR2 LQKENI. This CDR3 reads CASSPAGQRGNEQFF. In DNA form, the CDR3 reads TGTGCCAGCTCACCCGCCGGACAGCGGGGGAATGAGCAGTTCTTC. Drawing the rest from reference TRBV18 and TRBJ2-1, the complete variable domain is NAGVMQNPRHLVRRRGQEARLRCSPMKGHSHVYWYRQLPEEGLKFMVYLQKENIIDESGMPKERFSAEFPKEGPSILRIQQVVRGDSAAYFCASSPAGQRGNEQFFGPGTRLTVL.

This clone was counted a few times. The V and J genes are TRBV4-1 and TRBJ2-4; D is perhaps TRBD1 (6 bases). The CDR3 sequence is 16 residues long. CDR1 MGHRA and CDR2 YSYEKL come from the germline V gene. The V end was cut by 0 bases, the J end by 0 bases, with 9 bases between. DNA for the CDR3: TGCGCCAGCAGCCAAGAAGAAGGGGGAGCCAAAAACATTCAGTACTTC. Translation gives CASSQEEGGAKNIQYF.

The rearrangement joins TRBV5-1 to TRBJ1-5, with D possibly TRBD1 on 5 matching bases. The CDR3 consists of 14 residues. The germline V and J ends were trimmed by 4 bases and 5 bases, with 13 bases remaining between them. Per the germline V gene, CDR1 is SGHRS and CDR2 is YFSETQ. CDR3 DNA sequence: TGCGCCAGCAGCCTCACGGGGGATGATCAGCCCCAGCATTTT. Translation gives CASSLTGDDQPQHF.

V gene TRBV7-9 combines with J gene TRBJ2-1; no definite D call. The V and J ends lost 1 base and 7 bases respectively, with 5 bases between them. This CDR3 comprises 12 residues. CDR1 is SEHNR and CDR2 is FQNEAQ in the germline V gene (reference sequence). In nucleotides, the CDR3 is TGTGCCAGCAGCTTAGTTGCAAATGAGCAGTTCTTC. It specifies CASSLVANEQFF.

This sequence joins TRBV6-2 or TRBV6-3 and TRBJ1-6, with D tentatively TRBD1 (6 bases). In germline, CDR1 is MNHEY, CDR2 SVGEGT. The germline V and J ends were trimmed by 4 bases and 8 bases, with 9 bases remaining between them. The CDR3 is 13 residues long. CDR3: CASSSDRYSPLHF. The CDR3 nucleotides are TGTGCCAGCAGTTCTGACAGGTATTCACCCCTCCACTTT.

This chain links TRBV23-1 with TRBJ2-1; tentatively, D is TRBD1 or TRBD2 (5 bases each). TRBV23-1 is identified as an open reading frame with a role that is uncertain. Trimming removed 0 bases from V and 8 bases from J, with 8 bases in between. This CDR3 has 13 residues. CDR3 DNA sequence: TGCGCCAGCAGTCAATCGGGGGACGATGAGCAGTTCTTC. It yields the protein CASSQSGDDEQFF.

This chain links TRBV12-3 or TRBV12-4 with TRBJ1-5, with a possible D match to TRBD1 (6 bases). Trimming took off 6 bases at V and 9 bases at J, with 12 bases between the two ends. The CDR3 sequence is 12 residues long. In DNA, the CDR3 is TGTGCCAGCAGACAGGGAAGGGGGCCCCAGCATTTT. It yields the protein CASRQGRGPQHF.

The chain carries TRBV7-6 and TRBJ2-5, with D possibly TRBD1 on 5 matching bases. Trimming left V 1 base short and J 4 bases short, with 19 bases between. Germline V gives CDR1 SGHVS, CDR2 FNYEAQ. CDR3 length equals 17 residues. CDR3 loop: CASSLVGTGTRGETQYF. The CDR3 region has the DNA TGTGCCAGCAGCTTAGTGGGTACAGGAACGCGAGGAGAGACCCAGTACTTC.

This chain connects TRBV21-1 to TRBJ1-6; no DNA check was done on the table's D call, TRBD1. TRBV21-1 is a documented pseudogene. This CDR3 comprises 24 residues. CDR3 protein: CASSKPRDRGSSAPFRSYNSPLHF. The CDR3 bases are TGTGCCAGCAGCAAACCAAGGGACAGAGGTTCTTCGGCACCCTTTCGCTCCTATAATTCACCCCTCCACTTT.

Only a few counts were recorded for this clone. The chain is built from TRBV5-1 and TRBJ1-5; 7 bases are shared with TRBD1. V was pared by 3 bases and J by 3 bases, with 3 bases of the junction left unmatched. Germline V gene lookup returns CDR1 SGHRS and CDR2 YFSETQ. CDR3 size: 14 residues. The CDR3 nucleotides are TGCGCCAGCAGCTCGGGACAGAACAATCAGCCCCAGCATTTT. As protein: CASSSGQNNQPQHF. Based on the CDR3 plus reference TRBV5-1 and TRBJ1-5, the full variable domain is KAGVTQTPRYLIKTRGQQVTLSCSPISGHRSVSWYQQTPGQGLQFLFEYFSETQRNKGNFPGRFSGRQFSNSRSEMNVSTLELGDSALYLCASSSGQNNQPQHFGDGTRLSIL.

This clone has just a few counts. The chain is built from TRBV4-1 and TRBJ2-2, with D perhaps given as TRBD1 or TRBD2 (5 bases each). Germline loops: CDR1 MGHRA, CDR2 YSYEKL. This CDR3 region has 16 residues. Trimming removed 3 bases at V and 6 bases at J, with 17 bases between. CDR3 DNA: TGCGCCAGCAGCCAGCAGACCGGGGCGAGGGCCGGGGAGCTGTTTTTT. Protein: CASSQQTGARAGELFF.

The chain is built from TRBV6-5 and TRBJ1-2; a weak D match, TRBD1 (5 bases). Germline V gives CDR1 MNHEY, CDR2 SVGAGI. Trimming cost V 8 bases and J 0 bases, with 13 bases left between them. The CDR3 consists of 14 residues. The CDR3 loop reads CASGDSSANYGYTF. In nucleotides, the CDR3 is TGTGCCAGCGGCGACAGCTCAGCTAACTATGGCTACACCTTC.

This clone was observed a few times. J is TRBJ2-1 and V is TRBV7-3, with TRBD1 as a possible D gene (6 bases). The V end was cut by 8 bases, the J end by 6 bases, with 14 bases between. The CDR3 is 13 amino acids. Germline assignment: CDR1 SGHTA and CDR2 FQGTGA. Here the CDR3 DNA reads TGTGCCAGCTCCCAGACAGGTATCAATGAGCAGTTCTTC. Protein sequence: CASSQTGINEQFF.

CDR3 nucleotides: TGTGCCAGCAGCAAAGAATGGGGACTAGATGAGCAGTTCTTC. As protein: CASSKEWGLDEQFF. The chain has TRBV21-1 and TRBJ2-1; the listed D gene, TRBD2, was not tested against the DNA. TRBV21-1 is designated a pseudogene. The CDR3 loop spans 14 amino acids.

This clone was seen once. The rearrangement links TRBV11-3 to TRBJ2-3; maybe TRBD1 (6 bases). Germline V gene data show CDR1 as SGHNT and CDR2 as YENEEA. V dropped 3 bases and J dropped 2 bases, with 12 bases sitting between them. This CDR3 comprises 15 residues. The CDR3 DNA reads TGTGCCAGCAGCTTGGATACAGGGAACACAGATACGCAGTATTTT. It is translated as CASSLDTGNTDTQYF. Together with reference TRBV11-3 and TRBJ2-3, the CDR3 gives the full variable domain: EAGVVQSPRYKIIEKKQPVAFWCNPISGHNTLYWYLQNLGQGPELLIRYENEEAVDDSQLPKDRFSAERLKGVDSTLKIQPAELGDSAVYLCASSLDTGNTDTQYFGPGTRLTVL.

V usage is TRBV3-1 (or the pseudogene TRBV3-2) and J usage is TRBJ1-3; TRBD1 is a possible D gene (5 bases). Germline values: CDR1 LGHDT, CDR2 YNNKEL (reference sequence). This CDR3 spans 13 amino acids. V lost 0 bases and J 7 bases, leaving 7 bases between the germline ends. Here the CDR3 DNA reads TGTGCCAGCAGCCAAGATTCAGGGAACACCATATATTTT. It specifies CASSQDSGNTIYF.

The V gene is TRBV2, the J gene TRBJ1-5, with TRBD1 matching 9 bases. The trim removed 6 bases at V and 4 bases at J, leaving 10 bases unmatched. CDR1 SNHLY and CDR2 FYNNEI come from the germline V gene. This CDR3 has 16 residues. CDR3 sequence (DNA): TGTGCCAGCAGGAAAGCCCTGGACAGGGGAAATCAGCCCCAGCATTTT. Translating gives CASRKALDRGNQPQHF.

The gene calls are TRBV12-3 or TRBV12-4 and TRBJ1-2; D unresolved. Trimming cost V 6 bases and J 1 base, with 9 bases left between them. The CDR3 contains 13 residues. CDR3 residues: CASSQLSNYGYTF. The CDR3 DNA reads TGTGCCAGCAGCCAACTGAGTAACTATGGCTACACCTTC.

This clone was counted once. V gene TRBV5-5 combines with J gene TRBJ2-4, with TRBD1 identical over 7 bases. V lost 4 bases and J lost 7; bases outside the gene matches: 8. This CDR3 comprises 14 residues. Germline values: CDR1 SGHKS, CDR2 YYEKEE (reference sequence). The DNA of the CDR3 is TGTGCCAGCAGCGCGACAGGGACGTTTAACATTCAGTACTTC. Translating it yields CASSATGTFNIQYF.

This chain uses TRBV12-5 with TRBJ2-2; D gene uncertain. Germline V gene data show CDR1 as LGHNT and CDR2 as FRNRAP. Trimming left V 3 bases short and J 6 bases short, with 5 bases between. The CDR3 loop spans 12 amino acids. This chain's CDR3 is CASGLRAGELFF. CDR3 nucleotides: TGTGCTAGTGGTTTAAGGGCCGGGGAGCTGTTTTTT.